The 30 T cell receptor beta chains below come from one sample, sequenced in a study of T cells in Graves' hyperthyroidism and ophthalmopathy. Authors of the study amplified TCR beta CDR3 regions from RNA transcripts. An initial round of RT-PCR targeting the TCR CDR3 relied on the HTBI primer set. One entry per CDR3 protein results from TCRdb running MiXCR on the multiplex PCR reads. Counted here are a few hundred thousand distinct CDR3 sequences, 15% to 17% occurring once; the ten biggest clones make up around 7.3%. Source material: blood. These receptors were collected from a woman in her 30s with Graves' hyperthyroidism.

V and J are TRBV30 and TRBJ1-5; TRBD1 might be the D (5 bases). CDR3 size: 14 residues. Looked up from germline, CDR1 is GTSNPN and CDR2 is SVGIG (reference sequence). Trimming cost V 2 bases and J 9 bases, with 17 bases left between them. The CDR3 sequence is CAWSLLTDSGPQHF. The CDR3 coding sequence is TGTGCCTGGAGTCTTCTGACAGATTCGGGGCCCCAGCATTTT. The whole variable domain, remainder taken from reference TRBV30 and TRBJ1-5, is SQTIHQWPATLVQPVGSPLSLECTVEGTSNPNLYWYRQAAGRGLQLLFYSVGIGQISSEVPQNLSASRPQDRQFILSSKKLLLSDSGFYLCAWSLLTDSGPQHFGDGTRLSIL.

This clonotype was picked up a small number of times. The CDR3 DNA reads as TGCAGCTACCGGGACAGGGGTTACGAGCAGTACTTC. Its translation: CSYRDRGYEQYF. The chain combines TRBV29-1 with TRBJ2-7; 10 bases agree with TRBD1. V lost 8 bases to trimming and J lost 4 bases; unmatched junction nucleotides: 5. This CDR3 spans 12 amino acids. Germline V gene sequence: CDR1 SQVTM, CDR2 ANQGSEA.

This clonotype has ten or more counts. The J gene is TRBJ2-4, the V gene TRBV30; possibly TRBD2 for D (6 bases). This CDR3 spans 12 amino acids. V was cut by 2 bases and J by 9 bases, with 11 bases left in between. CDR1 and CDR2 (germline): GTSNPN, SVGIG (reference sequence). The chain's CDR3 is CAWSRRESIQYF. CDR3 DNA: TGTGCCTGGAGTAGGCGGGAAAGCATTCAGTACTTC.

DNA of the CDR3: TGTGCCAGCTCACCTCAGGGGGCCCGCACAGATACGCAGTATTTT. Protein product: CASSPQGARTDTQYF. V gene TRBV18 combines with J gene TRBJ2-3; TRBD1 matches 8 bases. Germline values: CDR1 KGHSH, CDR2 LQKENI. The trim removed 3 bases at V and 1 base at J, leaving 3 bases unmatched. This CDR3 has 15 amino acids.

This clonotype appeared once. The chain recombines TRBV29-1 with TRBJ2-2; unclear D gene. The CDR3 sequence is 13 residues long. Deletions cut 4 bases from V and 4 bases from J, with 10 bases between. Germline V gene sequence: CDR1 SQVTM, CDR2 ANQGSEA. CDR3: CSVGLSATGELFF. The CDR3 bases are TGCAGCGTTGGTTTGAGTGCCACCGGGGAGCTGTTTTTT.

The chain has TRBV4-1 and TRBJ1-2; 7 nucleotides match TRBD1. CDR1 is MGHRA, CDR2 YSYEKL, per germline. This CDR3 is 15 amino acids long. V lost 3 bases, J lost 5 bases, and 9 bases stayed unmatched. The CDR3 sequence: CASSHRDQGVYGYTF. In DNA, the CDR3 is TGCGCCAGCAGCCACAGGGACCAGGGGGTGTATGGCTACACCTTC.

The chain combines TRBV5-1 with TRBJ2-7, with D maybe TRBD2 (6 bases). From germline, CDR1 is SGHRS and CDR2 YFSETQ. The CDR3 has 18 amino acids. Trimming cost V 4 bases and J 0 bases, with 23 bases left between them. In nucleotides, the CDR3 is TGCGCCAGCAGCACCGGCCTCCTCCCCGGGACTCCCTCCTACGAGCAGTACTTC. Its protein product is CASSTGLLPGTPSYEQYF.

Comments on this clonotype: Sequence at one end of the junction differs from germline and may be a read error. In DNA, the CDR3 is TGTGCTAGCAGCTTATCGGGGGACTATGAGACCCAGTACTTC. Amino acids: CASSLSGDYETQYF. V gene TRBV7-7 combines with J gene TRBJ2-5; 7 nucleotides line up with TRBD2. Germline V CDR1 and CDR2: SSHAT, FNYEAQ (reference sequence). The CDR3 has 14 amino acids.

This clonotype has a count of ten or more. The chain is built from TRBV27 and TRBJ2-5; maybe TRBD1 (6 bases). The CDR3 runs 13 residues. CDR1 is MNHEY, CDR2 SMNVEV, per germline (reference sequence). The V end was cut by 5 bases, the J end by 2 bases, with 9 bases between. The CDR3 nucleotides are TGTGCCAGCAGTAACAGGGTTCAAGAGACCCAGTACTTC. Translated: CASSNRVQETQYF.

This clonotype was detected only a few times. The CDR3 coding sequence is TGCAGTGTTGGGACTTCGAGCACAGATACGCAGTATTTT. Translating gives CSVGTSSTDTQYF. The chain couples TRBV20-1 to TRBJ2-3; D might be TRBD2 (6 bases). The CDR3 is made up of 13 amino acids. Per germline, CDR1 DFQATT and CDR2 SNEGSKA (reference sequence). With 7 bases removed from V and 0 bases from J, the gap between germline ends came to 11 bases.

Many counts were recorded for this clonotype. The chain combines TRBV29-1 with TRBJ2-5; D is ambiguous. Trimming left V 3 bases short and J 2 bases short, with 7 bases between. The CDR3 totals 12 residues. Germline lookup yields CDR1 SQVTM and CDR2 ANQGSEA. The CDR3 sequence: CSVDLGQETQYF. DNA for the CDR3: TGCAGCGTTGACCTAGGACAAGAGACCCAGTACTTC.

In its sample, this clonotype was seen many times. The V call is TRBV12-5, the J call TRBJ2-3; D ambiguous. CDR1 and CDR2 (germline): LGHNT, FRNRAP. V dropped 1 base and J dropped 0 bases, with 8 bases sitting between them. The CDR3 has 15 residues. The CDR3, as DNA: TGTGCTAGTGGTTTGGAGGATCCTAGCACAGATACGCAGTATTTT. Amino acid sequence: CASGLEDPSTDTQYF.

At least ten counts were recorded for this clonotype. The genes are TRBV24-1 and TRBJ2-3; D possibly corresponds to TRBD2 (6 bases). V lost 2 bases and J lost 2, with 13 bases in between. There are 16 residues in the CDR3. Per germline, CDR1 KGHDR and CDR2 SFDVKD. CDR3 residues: CATSDSRLAITDTQYF. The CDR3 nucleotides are TGTGCCACCAGTGATTCAAGGCTAGCGATCACAGATACGCAGTATTTT.

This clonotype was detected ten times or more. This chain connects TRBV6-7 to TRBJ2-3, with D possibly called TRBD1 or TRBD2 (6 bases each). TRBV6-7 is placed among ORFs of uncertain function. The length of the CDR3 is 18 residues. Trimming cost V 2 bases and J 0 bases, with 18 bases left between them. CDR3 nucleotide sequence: TGTGCCAGCAGTTACCGGAGGGGGGCGGGCGCTAGCACAGATACGCAGTATTTT. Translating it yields CASSYRRGAGASTDTQYF.

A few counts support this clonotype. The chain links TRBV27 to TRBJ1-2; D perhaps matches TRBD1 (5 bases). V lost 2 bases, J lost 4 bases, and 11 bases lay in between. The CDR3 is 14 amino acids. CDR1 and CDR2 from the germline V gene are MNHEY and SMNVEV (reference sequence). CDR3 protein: CASSLRQLVYGYTF. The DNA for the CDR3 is TGTGCCAGCAGTTTACGACAGTTAGTCTATGGCTACACCTTC.

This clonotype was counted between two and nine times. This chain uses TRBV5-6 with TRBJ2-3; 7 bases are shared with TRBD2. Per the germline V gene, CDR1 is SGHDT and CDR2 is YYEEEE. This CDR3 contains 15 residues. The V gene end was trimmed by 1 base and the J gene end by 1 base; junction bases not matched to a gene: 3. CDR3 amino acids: CASSLSGTGTDTQYF. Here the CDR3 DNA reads TGTGCCAGCAGCTTGAGCGGGACCGGCACAGATACGCAGTATTTT.

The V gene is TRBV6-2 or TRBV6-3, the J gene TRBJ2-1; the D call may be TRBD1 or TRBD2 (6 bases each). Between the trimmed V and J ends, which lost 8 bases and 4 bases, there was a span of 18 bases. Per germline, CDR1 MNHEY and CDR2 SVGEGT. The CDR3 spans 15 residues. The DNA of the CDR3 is TGTGCCAGCGCACCCCCCTGGGGGGCATACAATGAGCAGTTCTTC. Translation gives CASAPPWGAYNEQFF.

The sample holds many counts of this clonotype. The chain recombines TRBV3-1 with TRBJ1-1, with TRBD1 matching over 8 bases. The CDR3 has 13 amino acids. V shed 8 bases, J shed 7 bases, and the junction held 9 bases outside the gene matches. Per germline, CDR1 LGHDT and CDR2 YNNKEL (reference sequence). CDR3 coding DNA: TGTGCCAGCCGCCCCAGGGGGCTCAGTGAAGCTTTCTTT. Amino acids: CASRPRGLSEAFF.

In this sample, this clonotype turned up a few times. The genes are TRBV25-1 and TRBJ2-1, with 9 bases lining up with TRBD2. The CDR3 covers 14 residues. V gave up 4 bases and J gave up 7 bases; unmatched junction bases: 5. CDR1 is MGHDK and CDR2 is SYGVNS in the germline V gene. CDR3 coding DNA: TGTGCCAGCAGTGTAGCGGGAGTGCGAAATGAGCAGTTCTTC. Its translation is CASSVAGVRNEQFF.

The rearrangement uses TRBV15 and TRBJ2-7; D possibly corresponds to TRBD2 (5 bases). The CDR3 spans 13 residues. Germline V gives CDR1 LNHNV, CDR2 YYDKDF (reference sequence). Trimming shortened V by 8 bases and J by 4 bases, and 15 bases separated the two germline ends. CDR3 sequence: CATRSVGAYEQYF. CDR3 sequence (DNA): TGTGCCACCCGGTCGGTGGGAGCTTACGAGCAGTACTTC.

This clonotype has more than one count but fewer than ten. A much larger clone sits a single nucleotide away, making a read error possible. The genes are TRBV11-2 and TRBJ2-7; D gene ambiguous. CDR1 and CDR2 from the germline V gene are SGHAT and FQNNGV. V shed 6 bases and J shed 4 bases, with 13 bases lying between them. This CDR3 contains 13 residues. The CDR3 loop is CASRRAVEYEQYF. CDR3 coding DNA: TGTGCCAGCAGACGGGCGGTCGAATACGAGCAGTACTTC.

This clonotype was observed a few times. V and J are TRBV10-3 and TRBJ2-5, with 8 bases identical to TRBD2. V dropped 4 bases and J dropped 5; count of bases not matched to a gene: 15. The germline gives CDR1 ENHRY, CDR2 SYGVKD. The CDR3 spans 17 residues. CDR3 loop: CAISGKRAGGVLETQYF. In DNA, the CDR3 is TGTGCCATCAGTGGGAAGCGGGCGGGAGGCGTATTGGAGACCCAGTACTTC.

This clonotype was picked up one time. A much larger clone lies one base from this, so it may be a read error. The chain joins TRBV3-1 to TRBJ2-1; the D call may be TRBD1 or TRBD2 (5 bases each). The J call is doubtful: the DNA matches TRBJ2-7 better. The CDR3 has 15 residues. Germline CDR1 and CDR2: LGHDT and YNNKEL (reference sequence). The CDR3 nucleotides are TGTGCCAGCAGCCCCCCGGGGAGAAGGGGAAATGAGCAGTACTTC. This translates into CASSPPGRRGNEQYF.

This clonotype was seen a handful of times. The CDR3 spells CAHGLAGDLNEQFF. The CDR3 DNA is TGTGCTCATGGACTAGCGGGAGATTTGAATGAGCAGTTCTTC. The chain has TRBV30 and TRBJ2-1, with 13 bases aligning to TRBD2. The V gene's germline CDR1 is GTSNPN and CDR2 SVGIG (reference sequence). The CDR3 length is 14 residues.

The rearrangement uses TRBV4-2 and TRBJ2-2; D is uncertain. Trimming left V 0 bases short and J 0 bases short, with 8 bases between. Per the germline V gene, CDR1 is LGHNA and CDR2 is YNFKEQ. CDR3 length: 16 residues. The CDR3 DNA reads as TGTGCCAGCAGCCAAGATCCCCGACCGAACACCGGGGAGCTGTTTTTT. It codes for CASSQDPRPNTGELFF.

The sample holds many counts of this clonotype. The CDR3 protein is CASSPEQRFRQYF. DNA for the CDR3: TGTGCCAGCTCACCAGAGCAGCGGTTCCGGCAGTACTTC. The rearrangement links TRBV18 to TRBJ2-7; D might be TRBD2 (5 bases). Germline CDR1 is KGHSH and CDR2 is LQKENI. The V and J ends lost 2 bases and 9 bases respectively, with 14 bases between them. The CDR3 runs to 13 residues. Full variable domain (remainder filled in from reference TRBV18 and TRBJ2-7): NAGVMQNPRHLVRRRGQEARLRCSPMKGHSHVYWYRQLPEEGLKFMVYLQKENIIDESGMPKERFSAEFPKEGPSILRIQQVVRGDSAAYFCASSPEQRFRQYFGPGTRLTVT.

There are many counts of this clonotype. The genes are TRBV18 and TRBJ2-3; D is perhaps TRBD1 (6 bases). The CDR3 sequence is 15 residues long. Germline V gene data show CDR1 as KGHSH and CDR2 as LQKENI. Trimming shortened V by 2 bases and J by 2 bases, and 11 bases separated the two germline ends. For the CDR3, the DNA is TGTGCCAGCTCACCAGTGGGGACACCCACAGATACGCAGTATTTT. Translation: CASSPVGTPTDTQYF.

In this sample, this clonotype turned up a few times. This chain's CDR3 is CSASEAGYSNQPQHF. The CDR3 DNA is TGCAGTGCTAGTGAGGCAGGGTATAGCAATCAGCCCCAGCATTTT. The chain has TRBV20-1 and TRBJ1-5; TRBD1 might be the D (5 bases). The length of the CDR3 is 15 residues. V was trimmed by 3 bases and J by 0 bases, leaving 12 bases between them. Germline V gene lookup returns CDR1 DFQATT and CDR2 SNEGSKA (reference sequence).

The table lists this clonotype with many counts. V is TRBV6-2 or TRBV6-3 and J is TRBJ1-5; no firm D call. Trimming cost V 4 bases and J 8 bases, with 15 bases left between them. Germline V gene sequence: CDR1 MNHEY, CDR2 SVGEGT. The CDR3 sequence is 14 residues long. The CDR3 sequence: CASSFLRAGKPQHF. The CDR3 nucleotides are TGTGCCAGCAGTTTCCTCCGGGCCGGTAAGCCCCAGCATTTT.

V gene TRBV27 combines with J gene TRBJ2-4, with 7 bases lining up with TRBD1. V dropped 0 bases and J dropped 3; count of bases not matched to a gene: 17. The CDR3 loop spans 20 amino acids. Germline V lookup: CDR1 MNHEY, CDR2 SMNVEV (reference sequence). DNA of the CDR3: TGTGCCAGCAGTTTATCGAGAGGGGACAGCCTAAGGGGTAGCAAAAACATTCAGTACTTC. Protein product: CASSLSRGDSLRGSKNIQYF.